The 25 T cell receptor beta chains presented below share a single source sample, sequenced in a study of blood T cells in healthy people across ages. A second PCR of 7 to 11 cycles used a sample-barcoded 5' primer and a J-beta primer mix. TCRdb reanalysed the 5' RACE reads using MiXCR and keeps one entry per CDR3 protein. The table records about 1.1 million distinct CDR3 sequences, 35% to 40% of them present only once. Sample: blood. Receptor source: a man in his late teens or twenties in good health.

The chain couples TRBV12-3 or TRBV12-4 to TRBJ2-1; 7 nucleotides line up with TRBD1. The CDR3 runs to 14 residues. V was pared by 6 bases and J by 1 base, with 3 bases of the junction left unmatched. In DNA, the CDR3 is TGTGCCAGCAGACCGGACAGGTCCTACAATGAGCAGTTCTTC. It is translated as CASRPDRSYNEQFF.

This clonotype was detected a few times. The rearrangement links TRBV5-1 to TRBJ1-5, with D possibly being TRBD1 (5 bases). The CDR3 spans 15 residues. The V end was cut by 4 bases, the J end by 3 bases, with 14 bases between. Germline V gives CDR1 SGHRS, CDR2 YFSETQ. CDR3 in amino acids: CASSLNTGDNQPQHF. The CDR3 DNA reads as TGCGCCAGCAGCCTTAATACAGGCGACAATCAGCCCCAGCATTTT.

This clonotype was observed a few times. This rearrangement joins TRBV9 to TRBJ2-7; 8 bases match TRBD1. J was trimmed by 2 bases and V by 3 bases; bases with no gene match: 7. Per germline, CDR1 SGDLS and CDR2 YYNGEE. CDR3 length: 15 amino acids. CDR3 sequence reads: CASSAQGAGTYEQYF. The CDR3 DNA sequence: TGTGCCAGCAGCGCTCAGGGGGCAGGAACCTACGAGCAGTACTTC.

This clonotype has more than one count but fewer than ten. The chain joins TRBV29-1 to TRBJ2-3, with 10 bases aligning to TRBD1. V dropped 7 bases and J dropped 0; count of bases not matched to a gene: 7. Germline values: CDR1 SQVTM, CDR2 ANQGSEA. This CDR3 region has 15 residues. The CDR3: CSANDRGLSTDTQYF. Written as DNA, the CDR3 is TGCAGCGCTAACGACAGGGGGCTTAGCACAGATACGCAGTATTTT.

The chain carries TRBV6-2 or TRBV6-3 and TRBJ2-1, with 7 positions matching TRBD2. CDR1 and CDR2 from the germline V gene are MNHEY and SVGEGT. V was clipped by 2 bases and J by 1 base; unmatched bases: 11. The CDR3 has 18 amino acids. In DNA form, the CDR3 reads TGTGCCAGCAGTTACCCCCTGACTAGCCCACGGTCCTACAATGAGCAGTTCTTC. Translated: CASSYPLTSPRSYNEQFF.

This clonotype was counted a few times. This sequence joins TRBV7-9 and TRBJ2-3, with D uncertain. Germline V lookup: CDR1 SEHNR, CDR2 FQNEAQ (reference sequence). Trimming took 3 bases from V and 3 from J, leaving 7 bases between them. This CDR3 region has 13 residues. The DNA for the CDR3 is TGTGCCAGCAGCTTTCAATCGACAGATACGCAGTATTTT. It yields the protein CASSFQSTDTQYF. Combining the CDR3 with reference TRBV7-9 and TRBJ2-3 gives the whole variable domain DTGVSQNPRHKITKRGQNVTFRCDPISEHNRLYWYRQTLGQGPEFLTYFQNEAQLEKSRLLSDRFSAERPKGSFSTLEIQRTEQGDSAMYLCASSFQSTDTQYFGPGTRLTVL.

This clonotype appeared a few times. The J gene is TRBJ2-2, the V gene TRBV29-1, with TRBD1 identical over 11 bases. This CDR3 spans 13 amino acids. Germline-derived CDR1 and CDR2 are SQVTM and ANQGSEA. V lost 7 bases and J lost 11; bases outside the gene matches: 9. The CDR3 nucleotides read TGCAGCGCCTCCGGGACAGGGGGGGGAGAGCTGTTTTTT. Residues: CSASGTGGGELFF.

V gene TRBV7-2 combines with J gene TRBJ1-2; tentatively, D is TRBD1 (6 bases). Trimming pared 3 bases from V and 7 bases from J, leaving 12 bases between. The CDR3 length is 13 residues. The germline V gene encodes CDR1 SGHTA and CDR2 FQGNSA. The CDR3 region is CASSFNREGGYTF. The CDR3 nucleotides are TGTGCCAGCAGCTTCAACAGGGAGGGTGGCTACACCTTC.

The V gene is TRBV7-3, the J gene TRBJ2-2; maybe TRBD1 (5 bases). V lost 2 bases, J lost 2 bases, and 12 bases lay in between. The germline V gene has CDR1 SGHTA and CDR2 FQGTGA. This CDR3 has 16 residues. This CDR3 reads CASSLDYDSNTGELFF. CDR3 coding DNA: TGTGCCAGCAGCTTAGATTACGACAGTAACACCGGGGAGCTGTTTTTT.

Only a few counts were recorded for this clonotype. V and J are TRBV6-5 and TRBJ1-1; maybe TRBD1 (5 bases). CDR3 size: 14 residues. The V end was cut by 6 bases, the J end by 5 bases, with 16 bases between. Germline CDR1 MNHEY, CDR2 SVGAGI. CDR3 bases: TGTGCCAGCAGCCGGGACTTGGGAGGGACTGAAGCTTTCTTT. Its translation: CASSRDLGGTEAFF.

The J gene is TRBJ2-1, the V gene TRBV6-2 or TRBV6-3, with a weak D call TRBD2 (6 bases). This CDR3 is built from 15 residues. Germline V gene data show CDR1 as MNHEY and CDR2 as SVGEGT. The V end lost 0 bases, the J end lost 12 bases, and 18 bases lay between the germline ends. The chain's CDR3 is CASSYSMGAGSVQFF. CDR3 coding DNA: TGTGCCAGCAGTTACTCGATGGGAGCCGGGAGTGTGCAGTTCTTC.

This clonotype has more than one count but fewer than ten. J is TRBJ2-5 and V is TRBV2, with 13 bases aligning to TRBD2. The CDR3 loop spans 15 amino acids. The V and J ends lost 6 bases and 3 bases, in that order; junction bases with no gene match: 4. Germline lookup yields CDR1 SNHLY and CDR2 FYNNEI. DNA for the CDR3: TGTGCCAGCAGACCTGGACTAGCGGGGGAAGAGACCCAGTACTTC. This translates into CASRPGLAGEETQYF.

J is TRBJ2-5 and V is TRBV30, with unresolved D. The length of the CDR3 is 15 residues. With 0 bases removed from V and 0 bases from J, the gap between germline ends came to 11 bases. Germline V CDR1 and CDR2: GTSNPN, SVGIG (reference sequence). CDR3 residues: CAWSVPQVNQETQYF. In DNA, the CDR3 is TGTGCCTGGAGTGTACCGCAGGTGAACCAAGAGACCCAGTACTTC.

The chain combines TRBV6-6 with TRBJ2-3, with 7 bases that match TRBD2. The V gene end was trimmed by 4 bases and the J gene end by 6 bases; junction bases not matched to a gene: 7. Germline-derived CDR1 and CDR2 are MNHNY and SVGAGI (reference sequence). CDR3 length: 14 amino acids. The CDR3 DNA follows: TGTGCCAGCAGTTCACCCAGCGGGGCGGATACGCAGTATTTT. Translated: CASSSPSGADTQYF.

The CDR3 region is CASSPRPSGPYNEQYF. The CDR3 region has the DNA TGCGCCAGCAGCCCCAGACCTAGCGGACCCTACAATGAGCAGTACTTC. This chain links TRBV5-1 with TRBJ2-5, with TRBD2 matching 7 bases. The CDR3 is 16 amino acids. V gave up 4 bases and J gave up 11 bases; unmatched junction bases: 20. In germline, CDR1 is SGHRS, CDR2 YFSETQ. The full variable domain, rest sourced from reference TRBV5-1 and TRBJ2-5, is KAGVTQTPRYLIKTRGQQVTLSCSPISGHRSVSWYQQTPGQGLQFLFEYFSETQRNKGNFPGRFSGRQFSNSRSEMNVSTLELGDSALYLCASSPRPSGPYNEQYFGPGTRLLVL.

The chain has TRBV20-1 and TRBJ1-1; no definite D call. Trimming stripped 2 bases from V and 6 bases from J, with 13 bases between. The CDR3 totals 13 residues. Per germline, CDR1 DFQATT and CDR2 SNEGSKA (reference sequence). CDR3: CSARPTRSSEAFF. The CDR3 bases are TGCAGTGCTAGACCAACCCGGAGCTCTGAAGCTTTCTTT.

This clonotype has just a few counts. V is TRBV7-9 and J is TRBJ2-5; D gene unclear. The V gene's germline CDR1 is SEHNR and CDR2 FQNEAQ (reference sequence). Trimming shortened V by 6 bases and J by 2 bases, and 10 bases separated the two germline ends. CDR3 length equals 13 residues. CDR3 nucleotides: TGTGCCAGCAGTCCTCAGGATCAAGAGACCCAGTACTTC. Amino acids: CASSPQDQETQYF.

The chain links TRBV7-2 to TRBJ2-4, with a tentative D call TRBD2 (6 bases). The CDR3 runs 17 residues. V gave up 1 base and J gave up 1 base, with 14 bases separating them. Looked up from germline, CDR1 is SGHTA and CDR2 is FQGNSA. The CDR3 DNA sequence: TGTGCCAGCAGCTTAGTTGTGGGGGAGGTGGCCAAAAACATTCAGTACTTC. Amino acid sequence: CASSLVVGEVAKNIQYF.

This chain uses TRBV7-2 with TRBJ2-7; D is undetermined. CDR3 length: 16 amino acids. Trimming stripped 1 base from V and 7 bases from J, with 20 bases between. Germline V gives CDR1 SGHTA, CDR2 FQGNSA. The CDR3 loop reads CASSLVELSPYNEQYF. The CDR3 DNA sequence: TGTGCCAGCAGCTTAGTAGAGCTCTCACCCTACAATGAGCAGTACTTC.

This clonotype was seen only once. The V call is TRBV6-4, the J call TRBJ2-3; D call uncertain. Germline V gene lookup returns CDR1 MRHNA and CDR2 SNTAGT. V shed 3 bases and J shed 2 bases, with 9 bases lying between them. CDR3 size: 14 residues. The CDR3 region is CASSDRPDTDTQYF. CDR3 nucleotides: TGTGCCAGCAGTGATAGACCCGACACAGATACGCAGTATTTT.

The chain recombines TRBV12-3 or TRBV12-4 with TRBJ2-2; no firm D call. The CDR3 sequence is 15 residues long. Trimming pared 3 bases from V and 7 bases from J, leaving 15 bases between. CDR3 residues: CASSFPAQEIGELFF. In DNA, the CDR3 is TGTGCCAGCAGTTTTCCTGCCCAGGAGATCGGGGAGCTGTTTTTT.

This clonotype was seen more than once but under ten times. DNA of the CDR3: TGCAGCGGGATAGCGGGGGCTAATGAAAAACTGTTTTTT. It translates to CSGIAGANEKLFF. J is TRBJ1-4 and V is TRBV29-1, with D tentatively TRBD1 (5 bases). The CDR3 is 13 residues long. V was shortened by 7 bases and J by 3 bases, with 12 bases between the two germline ends. CDR1 is SQVTM and CDR2 is ANQGSEA in the germline V gene.

This CDR3 is CASSIPSGESYKQYF. The CDR3 nucleotides read TGTGCCAGCAGCATCCCATCGGGGGAATCCTACAAGCAGTACTTC. The rearrangement uses TRBV21-1 and TRBJ2-7; the DNA was not used to check the table's D call, TRBD1. TRBV21-1 corresponds to a pseudogene. The length of the CDR3 is 15 residues.

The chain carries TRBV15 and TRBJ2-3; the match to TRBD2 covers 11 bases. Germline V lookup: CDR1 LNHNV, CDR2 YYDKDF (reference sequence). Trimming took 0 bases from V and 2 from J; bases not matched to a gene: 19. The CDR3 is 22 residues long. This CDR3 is CATSRDSPLAGAPSLPTDTQYF. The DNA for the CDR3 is TGTGCCACCAGCAGAGATAGCCCACTAGCGGGGGCACCTTCCCTACCCACAGATACGCAGTATTTT.

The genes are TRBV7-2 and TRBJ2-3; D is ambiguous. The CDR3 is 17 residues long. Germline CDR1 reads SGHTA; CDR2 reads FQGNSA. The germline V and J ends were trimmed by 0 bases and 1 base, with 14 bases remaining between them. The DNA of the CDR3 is TGTGCCAGCAGCTTAGCGGGTTCGGCGGTGGGCACAGATACGCAGTATTTT. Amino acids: CASSLAGSAVGTDTQYF.